This T cell receptor (beta chain) was recorded in a study of T-cell reconstitution after alpha-beta-depleted transplantation in children. This CDR3 has 15 residues. V shed 3 bases and J 0 bases; nucleotides not matched to a gene: 3. Looked up from germline, CDR1 is SGHRS and CDR2 is YFSETQ. Unique molecular identifiers were built into the TCRbeta library. TCRdb independently ran MiXCR on the PCR reads; one entry per CDR3 protein. The sample lists approximately 350,000 distinct CDR3 sequences, 10% to 15% seen once, with around 4% in the top ten. The chain recombines TRBV5-1 with TRBJ2-1, with TRBD1 matching 7 bases. The receptor comes from a human donor who donated a stem cell graft to a child with Fanconi anemia. The material sequenced was PBMCs, taken from the stem cell graft. This CDR3 reads CASSSWDSSYNEQFF. The CDR3 nucleotides are TGCGCCAGCAGCTCCTGGGACAGCTCCTACAATGAGCAGTTCTTC.